The entry below gives a single T cell receptor beta chain sequence along with its context. Its antigen is not identified. This entry belongs to a study of cytomegalovirus exposure and HLA in healthy donors. General study points: Fewer N-insertions than the roughly 670-donor mean were reportedly shown by an Asian-associated ancestry cluster in a later analysis.

The study ran its PCR with 60 Vbeta and 13 Jbeta primers. Libraries were prepared by immunoSEQ multiplex PCR; TCRdb keeps only in-frame clonotypes and omits some of them. The table shows some 200,000 clones, with more than 65% occurring only once. Source material: PBMCs. This TCR derives from a girl aged 10-17 years in good health and CMV-seropositive.

The chain's CDR3 is CASKKPWLGASYEQYF. In DNA, the CDR3 is TGTGCCAGTAAGAAACCTTGGTTGGGGGCCTCCTACGAGCAGTACTTC. This chain joins TRBV21-1 and TRBJ2-7; TRBD1 is the table's D call, not checked against the DNA. TRBV21-1 is tagged as a pseudogene. CDR3 length equals 16 residues.